The next 16 T cell receptor beta chains were all read from a single sample in a study of blood T cell repertoires in COVID-19. Using immunoSEQ multiplex PCR, the repertoire was profiled, and TCRdb retains in-frame clones only, with some absent. The sample yields 140,000 to 150,000 clones, around 80% seen once. Sample: PBMCs or T cells enriched from blood (not recorded which). The receptor set was obtained from a woman between 50 and 59 years old who had recovered from COVID-19.

The J gene is TRBJ2-1, the V gene TRBV5-1; D remains unclear. The germline V and J ends were trimmed by 1 base and 9 bases, with 11 bases remaining between them. The CDR3 is 13 residues long. Looked up from germline, CDR1 is SGHRS and CDR2 is YFSETQ. DNA for the CDR3: TGCGCCAGCAGCTTGATTAGCTCGGGTGAGCAGTTCTTC. The encoded protein is CASSLISSGEQFF. Looking up the rest from reference TRBV5-1 and TRBJ2-1 gives the full variable domain: KAGVTQTPRYLIKTRGQQVTLSCSPISGHRSVSWYQQTPGQGLQFLFEYFSETQRNKGNFPGRFSGRQFSNSRSEMNVSTLELGDSALYLCASSLISSGEQFFGPGTRLTVL.

This chain connects TRBV5-8 to TRBJ1-1, with TRBD1 matching 7 bases. From germline, CDR1 is SGHTS and CDR2 YDEGEE. Unmatched junction bases numbered 11, after V lost 1 base and J lost 11 bases. This CDR3 region has 14 residues. The CDR3 nucleotides read TGTGCCAGCAGCTTGACAGGGGCCCGAGCTTTGGCTTTCTTT. Translated: CASSLTGARALAFF.

The chain has TRBV5-1 and TRBJ1-5, with TRBD1 matching 7 bases. The CDR3 is 15 residues long. The ends lost 0 bases at V and 6 bases at J; junction bases unmatched: 6. The germline CDR1 and CDR2 sequences are SGHRS and YFSETQ. The CDR3 loop is CASSLGTGASQPQHF. CDR3 sequence (DNA): TGCGCCAGCAGCTTGGGTACAGGGGCTAGTCAGCCCCAGCATTTT.

The V gene is TRBV5-1, the J gene TRBJ1-1, with D perhaps TRBD1 (6 bases). The CDR3 extends over 14 amino acids. Trimming stripped 6 bases from V and 7 bases from J, with 19 bases between. Germline V gives CDR1 SGHRS, CDR2 YFSETQ. CDR3 amino acids: CASKYSPGQDEAFF. In DNA, the CDR3 is TGCGCCAGCAAATACTCCCCGGGACAAGATGAAGCTTTCTTT. Full variable domain (rest looked up from reference TRBV5-1 and TRBJ1-1): KAGVTQTPRYLIKTRGQQVTLSCSPISGHRSVSWYQQTPGQGLQFLFEYFSETQRNKGNFPGRFSGRQFSNSRSEMNVSTLELGDSALYLCASKYSPGQDEAFFGQGTRLTVV.

V is TRBV5-1 and J is TRBJ1-1, with D possibly TRBD1 on 5 matching bases. The V end was cut by 3 bases, the J end by 1 base, with 10 bases between. Germline CDR1 reads SGHRS; CDR2 reads YFSETQ. The CDR3 contains 14 residues. CDR3 residues: CASSYSDRNTEAFF. The CDR3 DNA reads as TGCGCCAGCAGCTACTCCGACAGGAACACTGAAGCTTTCTTT. The full variable domain, with the rest looked up from reference TRBV5-1 and TRBJ1-1, is KAGVTQTPRYLIKTRGQQVTLSCSPISGHRSVSWYQQTPGQGLQFLFEYFSETQRNKGNFPGRFSGRQFSNSRSEMNVSTLELGDSALYLCASSYSDRNTEAFFGQGTRLTVV.

V usage is TRBV24-1 and J usage is TRBJ2-5; the match to TRBD1 covers 9 bases. CDR1 is KGHDR and CDR2 is SFDVKD in the germline V gene. V trimming: 3 bases; J trimming: 5 bases; junction bases outside the gene matches: 9. CDR3 size: 16 residues. CDR3 residues: CATSDEQGARGETQYF. The DNA of the CDR3 is TGTGCCACCAGTGATGAACAGGGGGCGCGAGGGGAGACCCAGTACTTC.

CDR3 sequence reads: CASSLGQGLAYEQYV. The CDR3 nucleotides are TGTGCCAGCAGCCTCGGACAGGGCCTTGCTTACGAGCAGTACGTC. V gene TRBV11-2 combines with J gene TRBJ2-7; 8 bases line up with TRBD1. The CDR3 contains 15 residues. V lost 5 bases, J lost 4 bases, and 10 bases stayed unmatched. Germline V CDR1 and CDR2: SGHAT, FQNNGV.

The chain couples TRBV5-6 to TRBJ1-2; 7 bases agree with TRBD1. The CDR3 length is 18 residues. Germline loops: CDR1 SGHDT, CDR2 YYEEEE. Trimming at V came to 3 bases and at J to 1 base, leaving 15 bases not matched to a gene. The CDR3 protein is CASSSPTRDSPNNYGYTF. The CDR3 region has the DNA TGTGCCAGCAGCTCGCCCACCCGGGACAGCCCCAATAACTATGGCTACACCTTC.

This chain links TRBV30 with TRBJ1-6, with 11 bases matching TRBD1. The CDR3 extends over 13 amino acids. The germline CDR1 and CDR2 sequences are GTSNPN and SVGIG (reference sequence). J gave up 9 bases and V 5 bases, and 3 bases lay outside the gene matches. The CDR3 DNA is TGTGCCTGGGCCGGGACAGGGGGTTCACCCCTCCACTTT. Translated: CAWAGTGGSPLHF.

The V and J genes are TRBV28 and TRBJ2-3; 7 bases line up with TRBD2. Germline assignment: CDR1 MDHEN and CDR2 SYDVKM. The CDR3 extends over 16 amino acids. J was trimmed by 2 bases and V by 6 bases; bases with no gene match: 11. The CDR3 nucleotides are TGTGCCAGCAGCCGCCCAACGGGGGGTACCACAGATACGCAGTATTTT. Translation gives CASSRPTGGTTDTQYF.

The chain links TRBV5-4 to TRBJ1-2, with 7 bases aligning to TRBD1. Germline V lookup: CDR1 SGHNT, CDR2 YYREEE (reference sequence). V lost 6 bases to trimming and J lost 8 bases; unmatched junction nucleotides: 10. The CDR3 has 13 amino acids. CDR3 loop: CASKRQGFEGYTF. The DNA of the CDR3 is TGTGCCAGCAAGAGACAGGGTTTCGAGGGCTACACCTTC.

The chain couples TRBV7-6 to TRBJ2-2; 8 bases are shared with TRBD2. This CDR3 is built from 15 residues. With 7 bases clipped from V and 4 bases from J, the junction kept 8 bases outside the gene matches. Germline CDR1 is SGHVS and CDR2 is FNYEAQ. CDR3 amino acids: CASTGGGRGTGELFF. The CDR3 nucleotides read TGTGCCAGCACCGGCGGGGGGCGGGGCACCGGGGAGCTGTTTTTT.

This clone was seen once. The V gene is TRBV6-5, the J gene TRBJ1-1, with TRBD1 as a possible D gene (5 bases). CDR3 length: 15 amino acids. Trimming left V 0 bases short and J 4 bases short, with 12 bases between. Germline values: CDR1 MNHEY, CDR2 SVGAGI. CDR3: CASSYSRDSGTEAFF. Written as DNA, the CDR3 is TGTGCCAGCAGTTACTCCAGGGACTCGGGCACTGAAGCTTTCTTT.

For the CDR3, the DNA is TGTGCCAGCACCTCTATACAGTCGGCGTACGAGCAGTACTTC. Its translation is CASTSIQSAYEQYF. The J gene is TRBJ2-7, the V gene TRBV27; D gene unclear. CDR3 length: 14 residues. V was cut by 7 bases and J by 4 bases, with 17 bases left in between. Germline CDR1 and CDR2: MNHEY and SMNVEV (reference sequence).

The chain is built from TRBV29-1 and TRBJ1-2; weak D call: TRBD1 (5 bases). Trimming took off 4 bases at V and 4 bases at J, with 10 bases between the two ends. The CDR3 extends over 12 amino acids. In germline, CDR1 is SQVTM, CDR2 ANQGSEA. The CDR3 DNA reads TGCAGCGTTGTCGGACAAAGCTATGGCTACACCTTC. Protein sequence: CSVVGQSYGYTF. Drawing the rest from reference TRBV29-1 and TRBJ1-2, the complete variable domain is SAVISQKPSRDICQRGTSLTIQCQVDSQVTMMFWYRQQPGQSLTLIATANQGSEATYESGFVIDKFPISRPNLTFSTLTVSNMSPEDSSIYLCSVVGQSYGYTFGSGTRLTVV.

The chain is built from TRBV28 and TRBJ2-5; TRBD1 agrees at 9 bases. From germline, CDR1 is MDHEN and CDR2 SYDVKM. The V and J ends lost 6 bases and 3 bases, in that order; junction bases with no gene match: 11. The CDR3 is 16 amino acids. As DNA, the CDR3 is TGTGCCAGCAGCTACCTCGGGACAGGGACAGAAGAGACCCAGTACTTC. It specifies CASSYLGTGTEETQYF.